What follows are 25 T cell receptor beta chains derived from one specimen sequenced in a study of blood T cell repertoires in COVID-19. The table came from immunoSEQ multiplex PCR; TCRdb's copy has only in-frame clones and leaves some out. This sample has some 89,000 clones, with around nine tenths found just once. The sample taken for sequencing was peripheral blood. The receptors shown here come from a human donor in a cohort sampled during active COVID-19.

V is TRBV19 and J is TRBJ2-2, with D possibly TRBD2 on 6 matching bases. Trimming stripped 10 bases from V and 5 bases from J, with 17 bases between. CDR3 length equals 14 residues. In germline, CDR1 is LNHDA, CDR2 SQIVND (reference sequence). The CDR3 DNA sequence: TGTGCCACCCACGGAGGGATCGGGACCGGGGAGCTGTTTTTT. It specifies CATHGGIGTGELFF.

The V and J genes are TRBV20-1 and TRBJ2-7; D is possibly TRBD2 (6 bases). Germline CDR1 is DFQATT and CDR2 is SNEGSKA (reference sequence). This CDR3 is 11 amino acids long. The CDR3 DNA follows: TGCAGCCCGGGGGACTCCTACGAGCAGTACTTC. Protein product: CSPGDSYEQYF.

The rearrangement joins TRBV19 to TRBJ2-1, with 10 bases fitting TRBD2. Germline-derived CDR1 and CDR2 are LNHDA and SQIVND (reference sequence). The V segment lost 3 bases and the J segment 6 bases; nucleotides outside the gene matches: 2. The CDR3 consists of 14 residues. The DNA for the CDR3 is TGTGCCAGTAGTATCCTAGCGGGGGTCAATGAGCAGTTCTTC. Translated: CASSILAGVNEQFF.

The chain recombines TRBV5-1 with TRBJ1-4; D gene ambiguous. The V end lost 1 base, the J end lost 6 bases, and 16 bases lay between the germline ends. This CDR3 spans 16 amino acids. In germline, CDR1 is SGHRS, CDR2 YFSETQ. The CDR3: CASSLYDGSRYEKLFF. In nucleotides, the CDR3 is TGCGCCAGCAGCTTGTATGATGGCTCCCGCTATGAAAAACTGTTTTTT.

The gene calls are TRBV21-1 and TRBJ2-7; the table's D call, TRBD2, has no DNA check behind it. TRBV21-1 is designated a pseudogene. The CDR3 covers 14 residues. CDR3 sequence reads: CASSRWEKSYEQYF. The CDR3 DNA reads as TGTGCCAGCAGCAGGTGGGAGAAGTCCTACGAGCAGTACTTC.

In regard to this clone: The junction does not match germline at one end; this may be a read error. The chain employs TRBV11-2 and TRBJ2-3; no clear D. The CDR3 consists of 13 residues. CDR1 and CDR2 from the germline V gene are SGHAT and FQNNGV. The CDR3 loop reads CASSLERTDTQYF. CDR3 sequence (DNA): TGTGCCAGCAGCCTAGAGAGGACAGATACGCAGTATTTT.

V gene TRBV7-9 combines with J gene TRBJ2-3; 7 bases line up with TRBD1. Germline V gene data show CDR1 as SEHNR and CDR2 as FQNEAQ (reference sequence). Germline trimming cut 3 bases from V and 7 bases from J; bases unmatched to any gene: 7. CDR3 length: 14 residues. CDR3 protein: CASSFTRGNYTQYF. DNA for the CDR3: TGTGCCAGCAGCTTTACCAGGGGGAACTATACGCAGTATTTT.

The rearrangement uses TRBV6-1 and TRBJ1-2; a weak D match, TRBD1 (5 bases). Germline assignment: CDR1 MNHNS and CDR2 SASEGT. Trimming removed 3 bases from V and 3 bases from J, with 11 bases in between. CDR3 length: 14 residues. The CDR3 DNA follows: TGTGCCAGCAGTGAGGGGGGATTGGACTATGGCTACACCTTC. It specifies CASSEGGLDYGYTF.

As to this clone: The sample holds other DNA sequences that translate to the same CDR3. The rearrangement joins TRBV7-9 to TRBJ2-3; 7 nucleotides align to TRBD2. With V trimmed by 4 bases and J by 2 bases, 3 bases remained unmatched. Germline V gene data show CDR1 as SEHNR and CDR2 as FQNEAQ (reference sequence). The CDR3 has 14 residues. The CDR3 reads CASSSSGSTDTQYF. CDR3 DNA sequence: TGTGCCAGCAGCTCTAGCGGTTCCACAGATACGCAGTATTTT.

The chain joins TRBV19 to TRBJ2-7; possible D gene TRBD1, 6 bases. V was clipped by 2 bases and J by 7 bases, with 24 bases between them. The CDR3 runs 17 residues. CDR1 and CDR2 (germline): LNHDA, SQIVND (reference sequence). This chain's CDR3 is CASSIKGTSRPLREQYF. DNA for the CDR3: TGTGCCAGTAGTATAAAGGGGACAAGCAGACCCTTGAGGGAGCAGTACTTC.

The CDR3 loop is CASSSGLAGVGTGELFF. The CDR3 region has the DNA TGTGCCAGCAGTTCCGGACTAGCGGGAGTGGGGACCGGGGAGCTGTTTTTT. The chain carries TRBV27 and TRBJ2-2, with 13 nucleotides matching TRBD2. This CDR3 has 17 amino acids. The V segment lost 4 bases and the J segment 5 bases; nucleotides outside the gene matches: 7. Germline V lookup: CDR1 MNHEY, CDR2 SMNVEV (reference sequence).

The V gene is TRBV19, the J gene TRBJ1-5; 9 bases line up with TRBD1. The germline V gene has CDR1 LNHDA and CDR2 SQIVND (reference sequence). Trimming at V came to 4 bases and at J to 4 bases, leaving 2 bases not matched to a gene. CDR3 length: 14 residues. The CDR3 bases are TGTGCCAGTAGTACACAGGGGGCGAATCAGCCCCAGCATTTT. Amino acids: CASSTQGANQPQHF.

The chain has TRBV5-1 and TRBJ2-5, with TRBD2 identical over 7 bases. Germline V gene data show CDR1 as SGHRS and CDR2 as YFSETQ. There are 15 residues in the CDR3. V was pared by 0 bases and J by 1 base, with 3 bases of the junction left unmatched. The CDR3 nucleotides read TGCGCCAGCAGCTTGGGAACTAGCGCCCAAGAGACCCAGTACTTC. As protein: CASSLGTSAQETQYF.

The V and J genes are TRBV30 and TRBJ1-1; tentatively, D is TRBD1 (6 bases). Trimming removed 0 bases from V and 4 bases from J, with 18 bases in between. The CDR3 runs 16 residues. Per germline, CDR1 GTSNPN and CDR2 SVGIG (reference sequence). In DNA, the CDR3 is TGTGCCTGGAGTGTACTAGGATCAGGGGTGCGCACTGAAGCTTTCTTT. This sequence encodes CAWSVLGSGVRTEAFF.

The chain uses TRBV3-1 (or the pseudogene TRBV3-2) and TRBJ1-6, with 9 positions matching TRBD1. The ends lost 4 bases at V and 11 bases at J; junction bases unmatched: 9. Per germline, CDR1 LGHDT and CDR2 YNNKEL (reference sequence). The CDR3 length is 15 residues. CDR3 sequence: CASSPPGTGRAPLHF. The CDR3 DNA follows: TGTGCCAGCAGCCCCCCCGGGACAGGGAGGGCACCCCTCCACTTT.

In this sample, this clone turned up a few times. The rearrangement joins TRBV30 to TRBJ2-1, with 7 bases lining up with TRBD2. The length of the CDR3 is 21 residues. Trimming took 0 bases from V and 8 from J; bases not matched to a gene: 28. From germline, CDR1 is GTSNPN and CDR2 SVGIG (reference sequence). In DNA, the CDR3 is TGTGCCTGGAGTGTACCTCCGCTCCCGGGACTATACCCCCGAACGAGGGATGAGCAGTTCTTC. It is translated as CAWSVPPLPGLYPRTRDEQFF.

The chain recombines TRBV27 with TRBJ2-3, with 9 bases lining up with TRBD2. Germline V gene data show CDR1 as MNHEY and CDR2 as SMNVEV (reference sequence). This CDR3 is built from 14 residues. V shed 6 bases and J 0 bases; nucleotides not matched to a gene: 1. In nucleotides, the CDR3 is TGTGCCAGCAGCGGACTAGCGAGCACAGATACGCAGTATTTT. Its protein is CASSGLASTDTQYF.

The sample holds one count of this clone. The V gene is TRBV4-3, the J gene TRBJ1-6; D might be TRBD1 (6 bases). Germline V gene sequence: CDR1 LGHNA, CDR2 YSLEER. Trimming took 0 bases from V and 9 from J, leaving 12 bases between them. The CDR3 has 15 amino acids. The CDR3 sequence is CASSQDQQGISPLHF. The CDR3 bases are TGCGCCAGCAGCCAAGACCAACAGGGAATTTCACCCCTCCACTTT.

The CDR3 loop is CASSRIGRTGRNQPQHF. As DNA, the CDR3 is TGTGCCAGCAGCCGCATTGGCCGGACAGGGAGGAATCAGCCCCAGCATTTT. The V and J genes are TRBV6-2 or TRBV6-3 and TRBJ1-5, with 8 bases identical to TRBD1. Germline V gene data show CDR1 as MNHEY and CDR2 as SVGEGT. The V and J ends lost 6 bases and 4 bases, in that order; junction bases with no gene match: 14. The CDR3 extends over 17 amino acids.

In its sample, this clone was seen once. The genes are TRBV12-5 and TRBJ1-2, with 9 bases identical to TRBD1. The V and J ends lost 0 bases and 5 bases, in that order; junction bases with no gene match: 10. The CDR3 spans 17 residues. Germline V gene lookup returns CDR1 LGHNT and CDR2 FRNRAP. CDR3 amino acids: CASGLVMDRGYGYGYTF. DNA for the CDR3: TGTGCTAGTGGTTTGGTTATGGACAGGGGCTACGGATATGGCTACACCTTC.

The chain uses TRBV6-2 or TRBV6-3 and TRBJ2-1; 14 bases are shared with TRBD2. CDR3 size: 16 residues. Looked up from germline, CDR1 is MNHEY and CDR2 is SVGEGT. The ends lost 4 bases at V and 5 bases at J; junction bases unmatched: 4. CDR3 in DNA: TGTGCCAGCAGTTGGACTAGCGGGGGGACAAACAATGAGCAGTTCTTC. Translating it yields CASSWTSGGTNNEQFF.

The J gene is TRBJ2-7, the V gene TRBV6-1; D is unclear. The CDR3 contains 14 residues. V lost 1 base to trimming and J lost 3 bases, with 10 bases between them. CDR1 and CDR2 (germline): MNHNS, SASEGT. The CDR3 sequence is CASSEGLPVYEQYF. As DNA, the CDR3 is TGTGCCAGCAGTGAAGGTCTCCCAGTCTACGAGCAGTACTTC.

The chain employs TRBV5-6 and TRBJ2-4; 11 nucleotides agree with TRBD2. The CDR3 extends over 15 amino acids. The V segment lost 4 bases and the J segment 5 bases; nucleotides outside the gene matches: 5. Germline V lookup: CDR1 SGHDT, CDR2 YYEEEE. Here the CDR3 reads CASSTFSGGENIQYF. DNA for the CDR3: TGTGCCAGCAGCACCTTTAGCGGGGGGGAAAACATTCAGTACTTC. Complete variable domain (other parts from reference TRBV5-6 and TRBJ2-4): DAGVTQSPTHLIKTRGQQVTLRCSPKSGHDTVSWYQQALGQGPQFIFQYYEEEERQRGNFPDRFSGHQFPNYSSELNVNALLLGDSALYLCASSTFSGGENIQYFGAGTRLSVL.

V and J are TRBV21-1 and TRBJ2-5; TRBD2 was called by the table and not checked on the DNA. TRBV21-1 is an annotated pseudogene. CDR3 length: 16 amino acids. For the CDR3, the DNA is TGTGCCCTGCAACTGGTAGCGGGAGTTGGTCAAGAGACCCAGTACTTC. Its protein product is CALQLVAGVGQETQYF.

The chain joins TRBV2 to TRBJ1-1; TRBD1 agrees at 8 bases. V dropped 8 bases and J dropped 3; count of bases not matched to a gene: 14. The germline gives CDR1 SNHLY, CDR2 FYNNEI. The CDR3 length is 16 residues. The CDR3 DNA reads as TGTGCCAGCGAAGGACAGGGTTATTTTTGGGACACTGAAGCTTTCTTT. It codes for CASEGQGYFWDTEAFF.